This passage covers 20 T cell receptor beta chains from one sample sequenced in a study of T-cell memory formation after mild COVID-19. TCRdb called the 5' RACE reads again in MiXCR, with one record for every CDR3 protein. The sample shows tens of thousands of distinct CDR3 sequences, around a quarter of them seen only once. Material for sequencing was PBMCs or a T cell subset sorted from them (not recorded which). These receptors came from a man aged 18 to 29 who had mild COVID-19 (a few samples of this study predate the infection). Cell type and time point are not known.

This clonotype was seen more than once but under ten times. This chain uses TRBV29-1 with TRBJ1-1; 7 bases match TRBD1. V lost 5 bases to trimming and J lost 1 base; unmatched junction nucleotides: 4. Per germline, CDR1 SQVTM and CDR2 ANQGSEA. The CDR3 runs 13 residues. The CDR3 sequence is CSVFPGGNTEAFF. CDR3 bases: TGCAGCGTTTTCCCAGGGGGGAACACTGAAGCTTTCTTT.

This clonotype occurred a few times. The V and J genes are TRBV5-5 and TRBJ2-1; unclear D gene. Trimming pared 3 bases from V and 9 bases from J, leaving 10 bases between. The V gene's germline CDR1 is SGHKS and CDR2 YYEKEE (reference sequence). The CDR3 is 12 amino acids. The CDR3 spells CASSWGSSEQFF. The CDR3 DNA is TGTGCCAGCAGCTGGGGTTCGAGTGAGCAGTTCTTC.

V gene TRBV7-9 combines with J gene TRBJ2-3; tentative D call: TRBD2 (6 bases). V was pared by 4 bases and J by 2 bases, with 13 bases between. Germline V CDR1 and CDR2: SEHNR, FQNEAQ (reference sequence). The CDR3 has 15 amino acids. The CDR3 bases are TGTGCCAGCAGCTATACGGGGGAGACCACAGATACGCAGTATTTT. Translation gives CASSYTGETTDTQYF.

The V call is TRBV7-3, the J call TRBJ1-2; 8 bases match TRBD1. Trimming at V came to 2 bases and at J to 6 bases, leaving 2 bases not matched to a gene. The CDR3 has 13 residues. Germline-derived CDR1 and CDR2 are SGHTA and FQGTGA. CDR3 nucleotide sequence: TGTGCCAGCAGCTTAGGACAGGGTGATGGCTACACCTTC. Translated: CASSLGQGDGYTF.

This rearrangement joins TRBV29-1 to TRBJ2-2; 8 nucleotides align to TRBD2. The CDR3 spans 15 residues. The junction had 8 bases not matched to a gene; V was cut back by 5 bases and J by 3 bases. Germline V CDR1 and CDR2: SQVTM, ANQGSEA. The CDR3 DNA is TGCAGCGTTACCCGGGGGGGCCTGGACACCGGGGAGCTGTTTTTT. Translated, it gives CSVTRGGLDTGELFF.

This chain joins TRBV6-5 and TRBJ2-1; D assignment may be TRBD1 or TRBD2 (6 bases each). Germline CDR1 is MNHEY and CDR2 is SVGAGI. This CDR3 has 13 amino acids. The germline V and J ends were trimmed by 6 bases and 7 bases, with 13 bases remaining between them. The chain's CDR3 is CASSGGPWNEQFF. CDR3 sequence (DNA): TGTGCCAGCAGCGGGGGCCCTTGGAATGAGCAGTTCTTC.

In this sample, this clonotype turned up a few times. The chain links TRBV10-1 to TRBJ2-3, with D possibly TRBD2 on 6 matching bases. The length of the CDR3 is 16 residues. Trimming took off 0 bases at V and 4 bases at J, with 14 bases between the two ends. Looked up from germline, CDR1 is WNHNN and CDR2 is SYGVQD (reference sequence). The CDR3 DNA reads TGCGCCAGCAGTGAGTCGGGGGGACCGACCGCAGATACGCAGTATTTT. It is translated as CASSESGGPTADTQYF.

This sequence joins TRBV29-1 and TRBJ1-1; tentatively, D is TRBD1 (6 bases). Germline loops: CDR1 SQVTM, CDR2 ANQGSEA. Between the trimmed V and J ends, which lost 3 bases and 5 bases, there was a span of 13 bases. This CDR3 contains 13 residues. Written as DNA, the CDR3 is TGCAGCGTTGAGCAGGGGTTGAGGACTGAAGCTTTCTTT. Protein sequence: CSVEQGLRTEAFF.

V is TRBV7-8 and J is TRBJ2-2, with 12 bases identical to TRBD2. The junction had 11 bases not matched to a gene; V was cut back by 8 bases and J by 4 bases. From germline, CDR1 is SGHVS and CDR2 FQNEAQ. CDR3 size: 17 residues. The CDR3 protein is CASLDLAGGPGTGELFF. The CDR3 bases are TGTGCCAGCCTCGACCTAGCGGGGGGGCCGGGCACCGGGGAGCTGTTTTTT.

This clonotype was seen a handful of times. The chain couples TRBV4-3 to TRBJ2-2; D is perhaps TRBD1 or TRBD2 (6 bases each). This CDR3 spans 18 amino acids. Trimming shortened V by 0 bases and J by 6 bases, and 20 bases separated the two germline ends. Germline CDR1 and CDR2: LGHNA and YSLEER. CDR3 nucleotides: TGCGCCAGCAGCCAAGATCGGGTGGAGCCTAGGGGGGCCGGGGAGCTGTTTTTT. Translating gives CASSQDRVEPRGAGELFF.

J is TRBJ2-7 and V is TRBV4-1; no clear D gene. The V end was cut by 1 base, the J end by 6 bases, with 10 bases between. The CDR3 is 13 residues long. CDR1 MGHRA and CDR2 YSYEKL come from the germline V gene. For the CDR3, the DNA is TGCGCCAGCAGCCAAGTAGGCGGTGGCGAGCAGTACTTC. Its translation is CASSQVGGGEQYF.

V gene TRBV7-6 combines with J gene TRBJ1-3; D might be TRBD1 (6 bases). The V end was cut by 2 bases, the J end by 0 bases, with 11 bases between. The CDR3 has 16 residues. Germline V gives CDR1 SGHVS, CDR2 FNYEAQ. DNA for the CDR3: TGTGCCAGCAGCTTACTTCTACAGGGCTCTGGAAACACCATATATTTT. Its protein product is CASSLLLQGSGNTIYF.

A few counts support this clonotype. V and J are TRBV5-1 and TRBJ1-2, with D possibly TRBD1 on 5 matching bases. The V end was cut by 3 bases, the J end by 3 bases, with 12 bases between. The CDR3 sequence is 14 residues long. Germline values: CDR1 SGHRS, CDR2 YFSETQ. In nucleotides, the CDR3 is TGCGCCAGCAGCTGGGACGGTGAGGACTATGGCTACACCTTC. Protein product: CASSWDGEDYGYTF.

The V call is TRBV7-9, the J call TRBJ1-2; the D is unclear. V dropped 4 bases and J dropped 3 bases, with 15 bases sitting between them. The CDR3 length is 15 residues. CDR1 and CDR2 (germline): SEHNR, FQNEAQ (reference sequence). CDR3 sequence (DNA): TGTGCCAGCAGCTCCTCCGGGGTCCTAGACTATGGCTACACCTTC. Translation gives CASSSSGVLDYGYTF.

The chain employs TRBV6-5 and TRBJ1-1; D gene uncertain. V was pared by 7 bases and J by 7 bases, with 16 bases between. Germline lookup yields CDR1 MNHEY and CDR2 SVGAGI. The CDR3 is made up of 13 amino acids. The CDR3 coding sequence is TGTGCCAGCAAGACGGAGGGCCCTAGTGAAGCTTTCTTT. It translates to CASKTEGPSEAFF.

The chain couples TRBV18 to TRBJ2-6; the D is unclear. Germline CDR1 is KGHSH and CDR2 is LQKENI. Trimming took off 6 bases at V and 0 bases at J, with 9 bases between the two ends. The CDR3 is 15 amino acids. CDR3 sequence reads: CASSQDSSGANVLTF. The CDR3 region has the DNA TGTGCCAGCTCGCAGGATAGCTCTGGGGCCAACGTCCTGACTTTC.

CDR3 residues: CASSQGEGEKLFF. The CDR3 DNA is TGTGCCAGCAGCCAGGGGGAGGGTGAAAAACTGTTTTTT. The chain has TRBV12-3 or TRBV12-4 and TRBJ1-4; 7 bases line up with TRBD1. J gave up 7 bases and V 6 bases, and 5 bases lay outside the gene matches. The CDR3 sequence is 13 residues long.

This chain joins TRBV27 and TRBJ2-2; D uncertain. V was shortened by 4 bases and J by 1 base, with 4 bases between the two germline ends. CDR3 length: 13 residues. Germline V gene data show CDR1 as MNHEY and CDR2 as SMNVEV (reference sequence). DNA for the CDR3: TGTGCCAGCAGTTACCTGAACACCGGGGAGCTGTTTTTT. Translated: CASSYLNTGELFF.

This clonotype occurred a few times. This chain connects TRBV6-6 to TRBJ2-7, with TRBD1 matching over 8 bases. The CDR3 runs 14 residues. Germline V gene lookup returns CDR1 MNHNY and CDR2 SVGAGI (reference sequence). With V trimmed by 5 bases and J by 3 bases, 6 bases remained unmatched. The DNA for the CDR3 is TGTGCCAGCAGTATCCAGGGGGCAGTCTACGAGCAGTACTTC. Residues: CASSIQGAVYEQYF.

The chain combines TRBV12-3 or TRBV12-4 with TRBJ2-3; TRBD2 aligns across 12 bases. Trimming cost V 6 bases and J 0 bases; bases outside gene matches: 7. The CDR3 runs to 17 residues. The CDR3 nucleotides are TGTGCCAGCAGAGGAACTAGCGGGGGGCCCAGCACAGATACGCAGTATTTT. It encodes CASRGTSGGPSTDTQYF.